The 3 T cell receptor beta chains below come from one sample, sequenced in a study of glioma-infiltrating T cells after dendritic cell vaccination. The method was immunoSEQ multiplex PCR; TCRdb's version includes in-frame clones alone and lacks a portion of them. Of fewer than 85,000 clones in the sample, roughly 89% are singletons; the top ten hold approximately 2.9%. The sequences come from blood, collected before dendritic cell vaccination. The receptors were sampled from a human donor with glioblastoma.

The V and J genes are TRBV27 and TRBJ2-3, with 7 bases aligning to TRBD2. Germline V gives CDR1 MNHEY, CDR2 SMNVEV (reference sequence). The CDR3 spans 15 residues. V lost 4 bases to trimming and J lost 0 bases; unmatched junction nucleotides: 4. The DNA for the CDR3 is TGTGCCAGCAGTTCTAGCGGACCGAGCACAGATACGCAGTATTTT. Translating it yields CASSSSGPSTDTQYF.

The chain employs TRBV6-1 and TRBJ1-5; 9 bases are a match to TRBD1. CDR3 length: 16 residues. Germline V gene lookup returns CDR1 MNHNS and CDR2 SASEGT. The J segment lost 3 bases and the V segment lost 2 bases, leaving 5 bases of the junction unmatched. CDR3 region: CASSETGQGPNQPQHF. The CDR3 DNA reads TGTGCCAGCAGTGAAACGGGACAGGGACCCAATCAGCCCCAGCATTTT.

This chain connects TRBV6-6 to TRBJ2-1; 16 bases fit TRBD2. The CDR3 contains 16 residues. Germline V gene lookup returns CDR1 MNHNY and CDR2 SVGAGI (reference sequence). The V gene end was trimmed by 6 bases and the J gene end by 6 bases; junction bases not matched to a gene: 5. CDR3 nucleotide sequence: TGTGCCAGCAGCGGGACTAGCGGGAGGGCCTCCAATGAGCAGTTCTTC. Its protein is CASSGTSGRASNEQFF.